This T cell receptor beta chain stems from a study of low-dose radiotherapy and immunotherapy resistance in tumors. Whole-study context: Cohort 1 patients were irradiated with 0.5 Gy fractions every 2 weeks to 6.5 Gy total. Patients' oral aspirin dose was 300 mg daily across four cycles from cycle 1 day 1.

Primers used for first-strand cDNA, a TRAV- and TRBV-specific set, covered both alpha and beta chains. A constant-region primer paired with the V-primer adapter amplified TCRs over about 19 PCR cycles. With in vitro transcription, the isolated mRNA was amplified. TCRdb re-called the reads through MiXCR, storing one row per CDR3 protein. The sample includes fewer than 110,000 distinct CDR3 sequences, 20% to 25% seen only once; the top ten take roughly 4.3%. Time point meaning: after trial treatment. Described treatment: LDRT plus nivolumab, ipilimumab, low-dose cyclophosphamide and aspirin (RACIN trial). Each donor was administered nivolumab, ipilimumab, aspirin, low-dose cyclophosphamide and low-dose radiotherapy. The CDR3 has 14 residues.

The chain combines TRBV21-1 with TRBJ2-7; the table gives TRBD1 as D, unverified against the DNA. TRBV21-1 is tagged as a pseudogene. The receptor's source is a male donor with prostate cancer. The material was PBMCs, obtained after low-dose radiotherapy plus immunotherapy. This chain's CDR3 is CASSIPGRSYEQYF. DNA of the CDR3: TGTGCCAGCAGCATCCCTGGTAGGTCCTACGAGCAGTACTTC.